The clone carrying this T cell receptor beta chain was observed once. The record originates from a study of human CD4 T cells and Enterobacteriaceae. Generated by immunoSEQ multiplex PCR, the TCRdb table keeps only in-frame clones and is missing some. Seen here are under 35,000 clones, around four fifths observed once, and the top ten hold around 1.7%. All CD4+ cells other than CD45RA+CCR7+CD95- naive cells were sorted as memory, over 95% pure. CD8+, CD14+, CD16+, CD56+, CD19+ and CD25-bright cells were excluded before sorting. Germline V CDR1 and CDR2: LNHDA, SQIVND (reference sequence). CDR3 length equals 16 residues.

This chain connects TRBV19 to TRBJ2-3; TRBD2 agrees at 13 bases. Input material: memory CD4+ T cells from blood. This clonotype was obtained from a human donor in good health. The CDR3 here is CATFGGTSGKLDTQYF. The CDR3 nucleotides read TGTGCTACCTTCGGAGGGACTAGCGGGAAGTTAGATACGCAGTATTTT.